These 26 T cell receptor beta chains were all obtained from the same sample, sequenced in a study of blood T cell repertoires in COVID-19. This table comes from immunoSEQ multiplex PCR, and its TCRdb copy is limited to in-frame clones, with some not included. The repertoire has 200,000 to 250,000 clones, approximately 80% of them found once; the top ten carry about 1.3%. Sequenced: PBMCs or T cells enriched from blood (not recorded which). These receptors were taken from a woman between 35 and 50 years old with acute COVID-19.

The chain uses TRBV28 and TRBJ1-2; maybe TRBD1 (6 bases). Trimming removed 3 bases from V and 7 bases from J, with 12 bases in between. This CDR3 is 13 amino acids long. CDR1 MDHEN and CDR2 SYDVKM come from the germline V gene. The CDR3 DNA follows: TGTGCCAGCAGTTTTATGGGGGGGCTTGGCTACACCTTC. Encoded protein: CASSFMGGLGYTF.

The J gene is TRBJ2-7, the V gene TRBV30; 11 nucleotides line up with TRBD1. Germline V CDR1 and CDR2: GTSNPN, SVGIG (reference sequence). The CDR3 is 15 amino acids. V dropped 0 bases and J dropped 2; count of bases not matched to a gene: 3. DNA for the CDR3: TGTGCCTGGAGTGTCACGGGACAGGGGGCCTACGAGCAGTACTTC. Amino acids: CAWSVTGQGAYEQYF.

The chain has TRBV5-1 and TRBJ1-6; unclear D gene. Trimming left V 4 bases short and J 9 bases short, with 17 bases between. Germline V gene lookup returns CDR1 SGHRS and CDR2 YFSETQ. The CDR3 length is 15 residues. For the CDR3, the DNA is TGCGCCAGCAGCCGGGATGCCCACGGGGTTTCACCCCTCCACTTT. It encodes CASSRDAHGVSPLHF.

The chain combines TRBV7-9 with TRBJ2-7; D possibly corresponds to TRBD2 (6 bases). V gave up 5 bases and J gave up 0 bases, with 14 bases separating them. Per the germline V gene, CDR1 is SEHNR and CDR2 is FQNEAQ (reference sequence). The CDR3 totals 15 residues. The CDR3 DNA follows: TGTGCCAGCAGCCCTATAGGCGGGGCCTCCTACGAGCAGTACTTC. It is translated as CASSPIGGASYEQYF.

This clone was seen a handful of times. The chain carries TRBV7-2 and TRBJ1-1; D possibly corresponds to TRBD1 (5 bases). V was pared by 2 bases and J by 6 bases, with 13 bases between. Germline V gene sequence: CDR1 SGHTA, CDR2 FQGNSA. The CDR3 is 14 amino acids. CDR3 loop: CASSLSRVGPEAFF. The DNA for the CDR3 is TGTGCCAGCAGCTTATCCAGGGTAGGTCCTGAAGCTTTCTTT.

The rearrangement links TRBV3-1 (or the pseudogene TRBV3-2) to TRBJ2-1, with 9 bases aligning to TRBD2. After removal of 3 bases from V and 0 bases from J, the junction contained 6 bases not matched to a gene. Germline CDR1 and CDR2: LGHDT and YNNKEL (reference sequence). The CDR3 length is 17 residues. The CDR3 spells CASSQLPSGVSYNEQFF. The CDR3 DNA reads TGTGCCAGCAGCCAGCTCCCTAGCGGGGTCTCCTACAATGAGCAGTTCTTC.

This sequence joins TRBV13 and TRBJ2-7, with D possibly TRBD1 on 6 matching bases. V was cut by 5 bases and J by 3 bases, with 17 bases left in between. Germline V gene sequence: CDR1 PRHDT, CDR2 FYEKMQ (reference sequence). The CDR3 runs 15 residues. The CDR3: CASSPRTGPRYEQYF. Written as DNA, the CDR3 is TGTGCCAGCAGCCCAAGAACAGGGCCCCGCTACGAGCAGTACTTC.

The rearrangement joins TRBV2 to TRBJ2-7; D might be TRBD1 (5 bases). Trimming left V 5 bases short and J 4 bases short, with 12 bases between. Looked up from germline, CDR1 is SNHLY and CDR2 is FYNNEI. This CDR3 comprises 13 residues. The CDR3 reads CASSMDTPYEQYF. The CDR3 DNA follows: TGTGCCAGCAGTATGGACACCCCATACGAGCAGTACTTC.

The rearrangement links TRBV2 to TRBJ2-1, with D possibly TRBD2 on 6 matching bases. V was cut by 9 bases and J by 7 bases, with 13 bases left in between. Germline V CDR1 and CDR2: SNHLY, FYNNEI. The CDR3 is made up of 12 amino acids. The CDR3 loop reads CARTSIKNEQFF. The CDR3, as DNA: TGTGCCAGGACTAGTATCAAAAATGAGCAGTTCTTC.

The chain carries TRBV12-3 or TRBV12-4 and TRBJ2-7; the match to TRBD2 covers 7 bases. The CDR3 runs 13 residues. The J segment lost 3 bases and the V segment lost 6 bases, leaving 5 bases of the junction unmatched. The chain's CDR3 is CASRVAGSYEQYF. DNA of the CDR3: TGTGCCAGCAGAGTAGCGGGTAGCTACGAGCAGTACTTC.

The sample holds one count of this clone. CDR3 sequence reads: CASSLVMRNTEAFF. Written as DNA, the CDR3 is TGTGCCAGCAGCTTAGTAATGCGGAACACTGAAGCTTTCTTT. The chain uses TRBV7-2 and TRBJ1-1; D uncertain. V shed 1 base and J shed 1 base, with 7 bases lying between them. The CDR3 spans 14 residues. The germline CDR1 and CDR2 sequences are SGHTA and FQGNSA.

The chain joins TRBV7-2 to TRBJ1-3; D not resolved. CDR3 length equals 16 residues. Trimming stripped 1 base from V and 7 bases from J, with 17 bases between. Looked up from germline, CDR1 is SGHTA and CDR2 is FQGNSA. The CDR3 protein is CASSLGSVRSGNTIYF. In nucleotides, the CDR3 is TGTGCCAGCAGCTTAGGGTCAGTTCGGAGCGGTAACACCATATATTTT.

The chain couples TRBV10-2 to TRBJ1-4; D possibly corresponds to TRBD1 (6 bases). Trimming removed 6 bases from V and 0 bases from J, with 14 bases in between. The length of the CDR3 is 16 residues. The germline V gene has CDR1 WSHSY and CDR2 SAAADI. As DNA, the CDR3 is TGCGCCAGCAGGTCAACAGGGTTTGCAACTAATGAAAAACTGTTTTTT. Translating gives CASRSTGFATNEKLFF.

V is TRBV28 and J is TRBJ2-7; TRBD2 agrees at 7 bases. Germline assignment: CDR1 MDHEN and CDR2 SYDVKM. The CDR3 runs to 13 residues. With V trimmed by 7 bases and J by 2 bases, 5 bases remained unmatched. The CDR3: CASKPGGPYEQYF. DNA of the CDR3: TGTGCCAGCAAACCGGGGGGACCCTACGAGCAGTACTTC. Full variable domain (rest looked up from reference TRBV28 and TRBJ2-7): DVKVTQSSRYLVKRTGEKVFLECVQDMDHENMFWYRQDPGLGLRLIYFSYDVKMKEKGDIPEGYSVSREKKERFSLILESASTNQTSMYLCASKPGGPYEQYFGPGTRLTVT.

The CDR3 protein is CASSPLDSNTGELFF. Written as DNA, the CDR3 is TGTGCCAGCTCACCACTTGACAGTAACACCGGGGAGCTGTTTTTT. The chain couples TRBV18 to TRBJ2-2; the D gene is possibly TRBD1 (5 bases). The V end lost 1 base, the J end lost 2 bases, and 8 bases lay between the germline ends. The V gene's germline CDR1 is KGHSH and CDR2 LQKENI. The CDR3 runs to 15 residues.

About this clone itself: At one boundary the junction diverges from the germline segment, which might be a read error. J is TRBJ1-2 and V is TRBV9; D remains unclear. Germline V lookup: CDR1 SGDLS, CDR2 YYNGEE. CDR3 size: 14 residues. The CDR3 protein is CASSVVSGNSGYTF. The CDR3 region has the DNA TGTGCCAGCAGCGTAGTGTCGGGGAACTCTGGCTACACCTTC.

This chain joins TRBV7-2 and TRBJ2-2; D call uncertain. From germline, CDR1 is SGHTA and CDR2 FQGNSA. V shed 5 bases and J shed 5 bases, with 6 bases lying between them. There are 12 residues in the CDR3. The CDR3 loop reads CASSASTGELFF. CDR3 sequence (DNA): TGTGCCAGCAGCGCGTCGACCGGGGAGCTGTTTTTT.

This chain uses TRBV30 with TRBJ2-2; weak D call: TRBD1 (5 bases). The germline gives CDR1 GTSNPN, CDR2 SVGIG (reference sequence). This CDR3 has 15 amino acids. V lost 1 base, J lost 9 bases, and 18 bases lay in between. In DNA, the CDR3 is TGTGCCTGGAGTGATAGGGGCAGCTTTCGAAGGGAGCTGTTTTTT. Translating gives CAWSDRGSFRRELFF.

J is TRBJ1-2 and V is TRBV5-1; 7 bases map to TRBD1. This CDR3 region has 13 residues. V lost 0 bases and J lost 6; bases outside the gene matches: 2. The germline V gene has CDR1 SGHRS and CDR2 YFSETQ. Written as DNA, the CDR3 is TGCGCCAGCAGCTTGGAACAGGGGCATGGCTACACCTTC. The encoded protein is CASSLEQGHGYTF.

The V gene is TRBV27, the J gene TRBJ2-5; TRBD2 is a possible D gene (6 bases). The CDR3 runs 13 residues. Germline-derived CDR1 and CDR2 are MNHEY and SMNVEV (reference sequence). The V and J ends lost 3 bases and 4 bases respectively, with 9 bases between them. The CDR3 here is CASSFRGIETQYF. CDR3 bases: TGTGCCAGCAGTTTCCGGGGGATAGAGACCCAGTACTTC.

This clone occurred once. The chain links TRBV2 to TRBJ2-3; TRBD2 might be the D (6 bases). Deletions cut 2 bases from V and 0 bases from J, with 12 bases between. The CDR3 is made up of 16 amino acids. The germline gives CDR1 SNHLY, CDR2 FYNNEI. CDR3: CASSERREPSTDTQYF. Written as DNA, the CDR3 is TGTGCCAGCAGTGAACGACGGGAGCCTAGCACAGATACGCAGTATTTT.

This clone has just one count. The rearrangement links TRBV7-2 to TRBJ1-4, with 9 bases that match TRBD1. Germline V gene lookup returns CDR1 SGHTA and CDR2 FQGNSA. This CDR3 is 13 amino acids long. V shed 5 bases and J 7 bases; nucleotides not matched to a gene: 2. CDR3 residues: CASSPDRGEKLFF. The DNA for the CDR3 is TGTGCCAGCAGCCCGGACAGGGGTGAAAAACTGTTTTTT. Drawing the rest from reference TRBV7-2 and TRBJ1-4, the complete variable domain is GAGVSQSPSNKVTEKGKDVELRCDPISGHTALYWYRQSLGQGLEFLIYFQGNSAPDKSGLPSDRFSAERTGGSVSTLTIQRTQQEDSAVYLCASSPDRGEKLFFGSGTQLSVL.

This chain links TRBV14 with TRBJ1-6; D is possibly TRBD1 (5 bases). The length of the CDR3 is 15 residues. V was cut by 4 bases and J by 7 bases, with 14 bases left in between. The germline V gene encodes CDR1 SGHDN and CDR2 FVKESK. The DNA for the CDR3 is TGTGCCAGCAGCCGGTCGCAGGGTGGCAATTCACCCCTCCACTTT. Translated, it gives CASSRSQGGNSPLHF.

This rearrangement joins TRBV20-1 to TRBJ2-3; D not certain. The CDR3 consists of 11 residues. Between the trimmed V and J ends, which lost 5 bases and 5 bases, there was a span of 8 bases. Germline CDR1 reads DFQATT; CDR2 reads SNEGSKA (reference sequence). In DNA form, the CDR3 reads TGCAGTGCTCGTCCGGTAGATACGCAGTATTTT. It translates to CSARPVDTQYF.

Details on this clone: Mismatch with germline at one junction end may stem from a read error. V usage is TRBV28 and J usage is TRBJ2-1; 11 nucleotides align to TRBD2. The CDR3 is made up of 15 amino acids. Germline assignment: CDR1 MDHEN and CDR2 SYDVKM. CDR3 bases: TGTACCAGCGGAGATAGCGGGAGGGTAGGCAATGAGCAGTTCTTC. Translated, it gives CTSGDSGRVGNEQFF. The variable domain in full, completed from reference TRBV28 and TRBJ2-1, reads DVKVTQSSRYLVKRTGEKVFLECVQDMDHENMFWYRQDPGLGLRLIYFSYDVKMKEKGDIPEGYSVSREKKERFSLILESASTNQTSMYLCTSGDSGRVGNEQFFGPGTRLTVL.

The chain combines TRBV29-1 with TRBJ2-6, with 11 bases matching TRBD2. The CDR3 length is 15 residues. V was pared by 7 bases and J by 0 bases, with 2 bases of the junction left unmatched. The germline V gene encodes CDR1 SQVTM and CDR2 ANQGSEA. The CDR3 DNA sequence: TGCAGCGCCGGGACTAGCGGCTCTGGGGCCAACGTCCTGACTTTC. Translation: CSAGTSGSGANVLTF.